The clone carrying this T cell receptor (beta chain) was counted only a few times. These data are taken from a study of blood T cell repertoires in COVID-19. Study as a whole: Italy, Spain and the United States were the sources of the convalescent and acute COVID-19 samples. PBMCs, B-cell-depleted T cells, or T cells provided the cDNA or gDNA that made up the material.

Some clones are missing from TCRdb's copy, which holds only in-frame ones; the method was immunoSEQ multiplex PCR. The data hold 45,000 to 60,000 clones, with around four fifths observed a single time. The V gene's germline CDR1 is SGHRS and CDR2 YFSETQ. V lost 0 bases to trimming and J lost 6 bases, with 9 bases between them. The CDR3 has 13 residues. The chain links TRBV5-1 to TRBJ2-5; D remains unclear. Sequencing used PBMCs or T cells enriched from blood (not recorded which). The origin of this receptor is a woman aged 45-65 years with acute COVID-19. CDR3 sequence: CASSLEGVKTQYF. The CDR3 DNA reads TGCGCCAGCAGCTTGGAAGGAGTAAAGACCCAGTACTTC. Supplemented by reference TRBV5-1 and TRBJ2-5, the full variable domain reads KAGVTQTPRYLIKTRGQQVTLSCSPISGHRSVSWYQQTPGQGLQFLFEYFSETQRNKGNFPGRFSGRQFSNSRSEMNVSTLELGDSALYLCASSLEGVKTQYFGPGTRLLVL.